Shown below are 18 T cell receptor beta chains from a single sample sequenced in a study of T-cell memory formation after mild COVID-19. One entry per CDR3 protein, called by TCRdb with MiXCR from the 5' RACE reads. The data contain about 29,000 distinct CDR3 sequences, more than 10% of them seen just once; the ten biggest clones take up about 15%. What was sequenced was PBMCs or a T cell subset sorted from them (not recorded which). Every receptor here comes from an adult woman who had mild COVID-19 (a few samples of this study predate the infection). Cell type and time point are not known.

This clonotype was counted ten times or more. This chain links TRBV7-8 with TRBJ2-7; 9 bases line up with TRBD1. Germline V gene lookup returns CDR1 SGHVS and CDR2 FQNEAQ. V lost 6 bases and J lost 0; bases outside the gene matches: 15. CDR3 length: 18 residues. The CDR3 DNA reads TGTGCCAGCAGTCTAGTAATTACTCCGACAGGGGGCTCCTACGAGCAGTACTTC. Amino acids: CASSLVITPTGGSYEQYF.

This clonotype was counted ten times or more. The V and J genes are TRBV20-1 and TRBJ1-1; no definite D call. The length of the CDR3 is 13 residues. V was clipped by 3 bases and J by 12 bases, with 20 bases between them. From germline, CDR1 is DFQATT and CDR2 SNEGSKA (reference sequence). The CDR3 loop reads CSASSPGREATFF. In DNA, the CDR3 is TGCAGTGCTAGTAGTCCCGGGCGGGAGGCAACTTTCTTT.

This clonotype has a count of ten or more. The rearrangement uses TRBV6-1 and TRBJ2-2; 8 bases fit TRBD1. CDR1 is MNHNS, CDR2 SASEGT, per germline. The CDR3 is made up of 16 amino acids. V gave up 8 bases and J gave up 4 bases; unmatched junction bases: 12. This CDR3 reads CASQRSGGSGTGELFF. The CDR3 coding sequence is TGTGCCAGCCAGAGGTCAGGGGGCAGTGGCACCGGGGAGCTGTTTTTT.

As concerns this clonotype: A much larger clone differs by one base, so this may be a read error. The CDR3 loop reads CASSERSLSTEAFF. The CDR3 bases are TGTGCCAGCAGTGAAAGGTCCCTGAGCACTGAAGCTTTCTTT. The chain combines TRBV6-1 with TRBJ1-1; D is unclear. Between the trimmed V and J ends, which lost 2 bases and 4 bases, there was a span of 11 bases. There are 14 residues in the CDR3. CDR1 and CDR2 (germline): MNHNS, SASEGT.

The chain is built from TRBV6-1 and TRBJ1-1; D not resolved. Germline V gene sequence: CDR1 MNHNS, CDR2 SASEGT. This CDR3 comprises 14 residues. Trimming cost V 5 bases and J 0 bases, with 10 bases left between them. The CDR3 coding sequence is TGTGCCAGCAGTCGTATCTTCTTGAACACTGAAGCTTTCTTT. Amino acids: CASSRIFLNTEAFF.

This clonotype was found many times. The chain links TRBV12-3 or TRBV12-4 to TRBJ1-5; tentative D call: TRBD1 (5 bases). The V and J ends lost 0 bases and 2 bases respectively, with 5 bases between them. The CDR3 runs 14 residues. The chain's CDR3 is CASSLAGGNQPQHF. The CDR3 nucleotides are TGTGCCAGCAGTTTAGCAGGGGGCAATCAGCCCCAGCATTTT.

This clonotype appeared many times. This chain uses TRBV6-1 with TRBJ1-6; unclear D gene. The V and J ends lost 6 bases and 4 bases respectively, with 19 bases between them. Looked up from germline, CDR1 is MNHNS and CDR2 is SASEGT. The CDR3 runs 17 residues. Here the CDR3 reads CASRELRGIGYNSPLHF. DNA of the CDR3: TGTGCCAGCAGGGAACTTCGTGGAATTGGGTATAATTCACCCCTCCACTTT.

Ten or more counts support this clonotype. The V gene is TRBV6-5, the J gene TRBJ1-1; D call uncertain. V was trimmed by 0 bases and J by 9 bases, leaving 11 bases between them. The CDR3 length is 13 residues. Germline V gene data show CDR1 as MNHEY and CDR2 as SVGAGI. CDR3 coding DNA: TGTGCCAGCAGTTACTCCTTGAATGAGAAAGCTTTCTTT. It yields the protein CASSYSLNEKAFF.

This clonotype was picked up many times. The CDR3 DNA reads TGTGCCAGCTCACGGCAGGGGGCTGGGGCTTTCTTT. It is translated as CASSRQGAGAFF. This sequence joins TRBV18 and TRBJ1-1; 8 bases are a match to TRBD1. The V segment lost 4 bases and the J segment 11 bases; nucleotides outside the gene matches: 6. Germline V gene sequence: CDR1 KGHSH, CDR2 LQKENI. This CDR3 is built from 12 residues.

This clonotype has a count of ten or more. The chain is built from TRBV5-1 and TRBJ1-2; TRBD1 might be the D (6 bases). The CDR3 consists of 13 residues. Germline CDR1 SGHRS, CDR2 YFSETQ. V lost 5 bases and J lost 6, with 14 bases in between. CDR3 nucleotides: TGCGCCAGCAGATCTGGGACACACGATGGCTACACCTTC. Residues: CASRSGTHDGYTF.

This clonotype was counted many times. The V gene is TRBV7-2, the J gene TRBJ1-2; unclear D gene. The CDR3 has 14 amino acids. V lost 1 base, J lost 7 bases, and 13 bases lay in between. The V gene's germline CDR1 is SGHTA and CDR2 FQGNSA. The CDR3 sequence is CASSLDPAGGGYTF. Here the CDR3 DNA reads TGTGCCAGCAGCTTAGATCCCGCTGGAGGTGGCTACACCTTC.

The sample holds many counts of this clonotype. This chain links TRBV5-1 with TRBJ2-5, with D unresolved. CDR3 length: 11 residues. Per the germline V gene, CDR1 is SGHRS and CDR2 is YFSETQ. Deletions cut 5 bases from V and 3 bases from J, with 5 bases between. Written as DNA, the CDR3 is TGCGCCAGCAGGAAAGAAGAGACCCAGTACTTC. Residues: CASRKEETQYF.

In regard to this clonotype: This may arise from a read error, as a much more abundant clone is one base away. V gene TRBV27 combines with J gene TRBJ2-3; 8 nucleotides agree with TRBD2. This CDR3 spans 16 amino acids. The junction had 7 bases not matched to a gene; V was cut back by 0 bases and J by 5 bases. CDR1 and CDR2 from the germline V gene are MNHEY and SMNVEV (reference sequence). CDR3 sequence: CASSLSGTRVRDTQYF. CDR3 DNA sequence: TGTGCCAGCAGTTTATCTGGGACTAGAGTCAGAGATACGCAGTATTTT.

This clonotype occurred a few times. The CDR3 protein is CATGHRSTDTQYF. Written as DNA, the CDR3 is TGTGCCACCGGCCACCGGAGCACAGATACGCAGTATTTT. This sequence joins TRBV3-1 and TRBJ2-3; D remains ambiguous. The CDR3 spans 13 residues. V lost 10 bases, J lost 0 bases, and 11 bases lay in between. Germline CDR1 and CDR2: LGHDT and YNNKEL (reference sequence).

In its sample, this clonotype was seen many times. The V call is TRBV20-1, the J call TRBJ2-7; D unclear. The CDR3 runs to 13 residues. Trimming cost V 3 bases and J 3 bases, with 12 bases left between them. Germline V gene lookup returns CDR1 DFQATT and CDR2 SNEGSKA (reference sequence). The CDR3 nucleotides are TGCAGTGCTAGGGACGGTAAGGGCTACGAGCAGTACTTC. This encodes CSARDGKGYEQYF.

This clonotype was recorded at least ten times. This rearrangement joins TRBV18 to TRBJ2-1; perhaps TRBD1 as D (5 bases). The CDR3 is made up of 14 amino acids. V was trimmed by 3 bases and J by 8 bases, leaving 14 bases between them. Germline assignment: CDR1 KGHSH and CDR2 LQKENI. The CDR3 nucleotides are TGTGCCAGCTCACCCCGGACAAGGACCGATGAGCAGTTCTTC. Translated: CASSPRTRTDEQFF.

Ten or more counts support this clonotype. The J gene is TRBJ2-1, the V gene TRBV3-1; the D gene is possibly TRBD1 (5 bases). From germline, CDR1 is LGHDT and CDR2 YNNKEL (reference sequence). The CDR3 covers 14 residues. V lost 3 bases, J lost 5 bases, and 11 bases lay in between. CDR3 in DNA: TGTGCCAGCAGCCAGGCTGGGGCGCACAATGAGCAGTTCTTC. The encoded protein is CASSQAGAHNEQFF.

This clonotype was seen repeatedly, ten times or more. The V and J genes are TRBV4-2 and TRBJ1-1; D gene unclear. There are 13 residues in the CDR3. Germline V gives CDR1 LGHNA, CDR2 YNFKEQ. Trimming took off 4 bases at V and 1 base at J, with 7 bases between the two ends. The CDR3 here is CASSRTPNTEAFF. The CDR3 DNA reads TGTGCCAGCAGCCGAACACCGAACACTGAAGCTTTCTTT.